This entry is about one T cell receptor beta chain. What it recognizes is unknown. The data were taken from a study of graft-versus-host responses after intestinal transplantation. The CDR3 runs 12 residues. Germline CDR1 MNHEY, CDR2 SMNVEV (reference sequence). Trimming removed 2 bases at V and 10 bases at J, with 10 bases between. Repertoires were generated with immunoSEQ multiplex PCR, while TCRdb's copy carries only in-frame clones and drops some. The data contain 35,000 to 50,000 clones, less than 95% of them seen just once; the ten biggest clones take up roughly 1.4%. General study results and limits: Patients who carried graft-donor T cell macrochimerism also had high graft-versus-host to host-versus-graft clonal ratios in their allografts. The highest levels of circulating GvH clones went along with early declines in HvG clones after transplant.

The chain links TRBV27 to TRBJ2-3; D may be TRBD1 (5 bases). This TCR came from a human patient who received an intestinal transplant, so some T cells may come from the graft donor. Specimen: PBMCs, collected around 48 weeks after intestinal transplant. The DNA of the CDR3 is TGTGCCAGCAGTTTACTCGGACAATCGCAGTATTTT. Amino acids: CASSLLGQSQYF.